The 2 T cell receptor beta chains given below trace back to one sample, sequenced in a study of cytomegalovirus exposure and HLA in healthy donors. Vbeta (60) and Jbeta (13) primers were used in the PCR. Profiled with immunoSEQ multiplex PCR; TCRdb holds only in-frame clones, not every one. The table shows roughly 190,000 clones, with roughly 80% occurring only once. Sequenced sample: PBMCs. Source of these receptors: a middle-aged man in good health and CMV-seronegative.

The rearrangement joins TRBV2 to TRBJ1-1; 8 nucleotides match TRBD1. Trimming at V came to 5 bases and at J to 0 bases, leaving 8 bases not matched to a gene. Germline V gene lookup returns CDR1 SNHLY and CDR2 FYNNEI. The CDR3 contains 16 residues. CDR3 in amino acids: CASSRGRGRVNTEAFF. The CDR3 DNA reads TGTGCCAGCAGTCGCGGCAGGGGGCGCGTGAACACTGAAGCTTTCTTT.

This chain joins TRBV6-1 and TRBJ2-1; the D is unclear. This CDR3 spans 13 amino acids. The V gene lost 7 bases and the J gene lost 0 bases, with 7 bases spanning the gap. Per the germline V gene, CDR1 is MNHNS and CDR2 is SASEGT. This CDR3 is CASKFSSYNEQFF. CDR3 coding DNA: TGTGCCAGCAAGTTTAGCTCCTACAATGAGCAGTTCTTC.